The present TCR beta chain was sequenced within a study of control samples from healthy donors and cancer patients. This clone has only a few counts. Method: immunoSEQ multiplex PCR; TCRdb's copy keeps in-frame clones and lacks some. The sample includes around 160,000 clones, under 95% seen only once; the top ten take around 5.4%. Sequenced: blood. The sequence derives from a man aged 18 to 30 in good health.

CDR3: CASSEGGVSQPQHF. CDR3 bases: TGTGCCAGCAGTGAAGGGGGGGTTAGTCAGCCCCAGCATTTT. The chain has TRBV6-1 and TRBJ1-5; TRBD1 is a possible D gene (5 bases). V lost 1 base to trimming and J lost 6 bases, with 10 bases between them. Germline V gene lookup returns CDR1 MNHNS and CDR2 SASEGT. The CDR3 sequence is 14 residues long.